Following are 21 T cell receptor beta chains from one sample sequenced in a study of tumor-infiltrating lymphocytes in oesophageal squamous cell carcinoma. TCRdb recomputed calls from the PCR reads with MiXCR, one row per CDR3 protein. The table lists approximately 12,000 distinct CDR3 sequences, around 50% of them singletons. Sequencing was performed on esophageal tumor tissue. These receptor sequences come from a male donor with esophageal squamous cell carcinoma.

By its share, this clonotype is medium-sized (0.01 to 0.1%). CDR3 sequence: CASSLSTGAGELFF. DNA for the CDR3: TGTGCCAGCAGCTTATCGACAGGGGCCGGGGAGCTGTTTTTT. This sequence joins TRBV11-3 and TRBJ2-2, with 8 bases fitting TRBD1. Germline CDR1 and CDR2: SGHNT and YENEEA. CDR3 length: 14 residues. Unmatched junction bases numbered 2, after V lost 2 bases and J lost 6 bases.

By its share, this clonotype is medium-sized. The chain recombines TRBV10-3 with TRBJ2-5; D may be TRBD1 (6 bases). The V gene lost 6 bases and the J gene lost 2 bases, with 16 bases spanning the gap. The CDR3 is made up of 15 amino acids. Germline CDR1 and CDR2: ENHRY and SYGVKD. The CDR3 sequence: CAISGTGTHQETQYF. The CDR3 DNA follows: TGTGCCATCAGCGGAACCGGGACACATCAAGAGACCCAGTACTTC.

In the case of this clonotype: The conserved final phenylalanine or tryptophan is absent from the CDR3, which likely points to a read error. It is unclear where the CDR3 begins or ends on the DNA, so no DNA is shown, and the CDR3 is as TCRdb lists it. CDR3 loop: CASSVGPRV. The rearrangement joins TRBV18 to TRBJ1-2; TRBD1 is taken as the D call from the table, unchecked against the DNA. Germline CDR1 is KGHSH and CDR2 is LQKENI. The CDR3 adds up to 9 amino acids, both ends counted.

This clonotype is medium-sized. V usage is TRBV6-1 and J usage is TRBJ2-7, with D tentatively TRBD2 (6 bases). This CDR3 contains 13 residues. Trimming took 7 bases from V and 3 from J, leaving 13 bases between them. CDR1 is MNHNS, CDR2 SASEGT, per germline. This chain's CDR3 is CASTGRGNYEQYF. CDR3 in DNA: TGTGCCAGCACCGGGAGAGGGAACTACGAGCAGTACTTC.

The V call is TRBV7-8, the J call TRBJ2-1; D remains unclear. Germline V gives CDR1 SGHVS, CDR2 FQNEAQ. The CDR3 is made up of 13 amino acids. Trimming removed 0 bases at V and 4 bases at J, with 4 bases between. Here the CDR3 reads CASSLALYNEQFF. DNA of the CDR3: TGTGCCAGCAGCTTAGCACTTTACAATGAGCAGTTCTTC.

J is TRBJ2-3 and V is TRBV7-8; D unclear. The V gene lost 9 bases and the J gene lost 4 bases, with 8 bases spanning the gap. This CDR3 contains 11 residues. Germline V gene lookup returns CDR1 SGHVS and CDR2 FQNEAQ. In DNA, the CDR3 is TGTGCCAGTGGGTTTGCAGATACGCAGTATTTT. Its translation is CASGFADTQYF. The variable domain in full, with the rest retrieved from reference TRBV7-8 and TRBJ2-3, is GAGVSQSPRYKVAKRGQDVALRCDPISGHVSLFWYQQALGQGPEFLTYFQNEAQLDKSGLPSDRFFAERPEGSVSTLKIQRTQQEDSAVYLCASGFADTQYFGPGTRLTVL.

The rearrangement joins TRBV7-8 to TRBJ2-1, with 7 bases identical to TRBD2. The V gene's germline CDR1 is SGHVS and CDR2 FQNEAQ. This CDR3 comprises 16 residues. The V and J ends lost 1 base and 3 bases, in that order; junction bases with no gene match: 6. CDR3 sequence: CASSLVPAGVYNEQFF. CDR3 nucleotides: TGTGCCAGCAGCTTAGTTCCGGCGGGAGTCTACAATGAGCAGTTCTTC.

The gene calls are TRBV7-3 and TRBJ2-5; TRBD2 matches at 13 bases. Judging by the DNA end, TRBJ2-1 fits better; the J call may be wrong. Looked up from germline, CDR1 is SGHTA and CDR2 is FQGTGA. The CDR3 is 16 residues long. The CDR3 protein is CASSLRGLAGFNEQFF. The CDR3 nucleotides read TGTGCCAGCAGTCTACGGGGACTAGCGGGATTCAATGAGCAGTTCTTC.

The chain is built from TRBV5-1 and TRBJ2-5, with D perhaps given as TRBD1 or TRBD2 (6 bases each). V shed 0 bases and J shed 3 bases, with 9 bases lying between them. CDR1 is SGHRS and CDR2 is YFSETQ in the germline V gene. The CDR3 is 14 residues long. CDR3 coding DNA: TGCGCCAGCAGCTTGGTGGGGGGCGAAGAGACCCAGTACTTC. This gives the protein CASSLVGGEETQYF.

The rearrangement links TRBV7-6 to TRBJ2-7; D tentatively fits TRBD1 or TRBD2 (7 bases each). The last part of the DNA fits TRBJ2-1 better; the J call may be wrong. The CDR3 totals 12 residues. Looked up from germline, CDR1 is SGHVS and CDR2 is FNYEAQ. CDR3 DNA sequence: TGTGCCAGCAGCCAGGGGGGGGATGAGCAGTTCTTC. It is translated as CASSQGGDEQFF.

This clonotype was recorded once. The CDR3 end shows no conserved phenylalanine or tryptophan, and so a read error is likely. The limits of the CDR3 on the DNA are not certain, so only TCRdb's listed CDR3 is given. J is TRBJ2-6 and V is TRBV2; the listed D gene, TRBD1, was not tested against the DNA. Ends included, the CDR3 has 8 residues. CDR1 SNHLY and CDR2 FYNNEI come from the germline V gene. The chain's CDR3 is CASSARQG.

This chain connects TRBV7-2 to TRBJ2-1; TRBD2 aligns across 15 bases. Trimming at V came to 5 bases and at J to 9 bases, leaving 5 bases not matched to a gene. Germline CDR1 and CDR2: SGHTA and FQGNSA. The CDR3 consists of 15 residues. The CDR3 nucleotides read TGTGCCAGCAGCCGGGGACTAGCGGGAGGAAGTGAGCAGTTCTTC. Translated: CASSRGLAGGSEQFF.

DNA for the CDR3: TGTGCCACCAGCAGACTCGCGGAGGGGGCAGACGAGCAGTACTTC. Its translation is CATSRLAEGADEQYF. This chain links TRBV15 with TRBJ2-7, with D perhaps matching TRBD1 (7 bases). V was trimmed by 2 bases and J by 5 bases, leaving 16 bases between them. The CDR3 extends over 15 amino acids. The V gene's germline CDR1 is LNHNV and CDR2 YYDKDF (reference sequence). The full variable domain, in which reference TRBV15 and TRBJ2-7 provide the parts outside the CDR3, is DAMVIQNPRYQVTQFGKPVTLSCSQTLNHNVMYWYQQKSSQAPKLLFHYYDKDFNNEADTPDNFQSRRPNTSFCFLDIRSPGLGDTAMYLCATSRLAEGADEQYFGPGTRLTVT.

The chain carries TRBV11-2 and TRBJ2-1; D is perhaps TRBD1 or TRBD2 (5 bases each). Trimming shortened V by 2 bases and J by 3 bases, and 11 bases separated the two germline ends. CDR3 length: 15 amino acids. The germline V gene encodes CDR1 SGHAT and CDR2 FQNNGV. The CDR3 spells CASSLSRGDYNEQFF. The CDR3 DNA reads as TGTGCCAGCAGCTTAAGCCGGGGCGACTACAATGAGCAGTTCTTC. Full variable domain (rest looked up from reference TRBV11-2 and TRBJ2-1): EAGVAQSPRYKIIEKRQSVAFWCNPISGHATLYWYQQILGQGPKLLIQFQNNGVVDDSQLPKDRFSAERLKGVDSTLKIQPAKLEDSAVYLCASSLSRGDYNEQFFGPGTRLTVL.

The chain uses TRBV6-2 or TRBV6-3 and TRBJ2-2; possible D gene TRBD1, 7 bases. Germline loops: CDR1 MNHEY, CDR2 SVGEGT. Trimming cost V 8 bases and J 1 base, with 11 bases left between them. This CDR3 spans 14 amino acids. CDR3 region: CASGGGQNTGELFF. For the CDR3, the DNA is TGTGCCAGCGGAGGGGGCCAGAACACCGGGGAGCTGTTTTTT.

This clonotype appeared once. This chain uses TRBV6-1 with TRBJ2-4; 7 nucleotides agree with TRBD1. The better agreement between TRBJ2-7 and the DNA end casts doubt on the J call. This CDR3 is built from 14 residues. Germline CDR1 reads MNHNS; CDR2 reads SASEGT. The CDR3 coding sequence is TGTGCCAGCAGTGAATCACAGGGGCTCTACGAGCAGTACTTC. It specifies CASSESQGLYEQYF.

Regarding this clonotype: The CDR3 does not close with the conserved phenylalanine or tryptophan, likely indicating a read error. The limits of the CDR3 on the DNA are not certain, so only TCRdb's listed CDR3 is given. The J gene is TRBJ2-6, the V gene TRBV28; TRBD1, the table's D call, was not compared with the DNA. CDR1 and CDR2 from the germline V gene are MDHEN and SYDVKM. The CDR3 spans 13 residues, counting both ends. The chain's CDR3 is CASSERYEQYFGA.

This clonotype was counted a few times. This chain connects TRBV7-2 to TRBJ1-1, with TRBD1 as a possible D gene (5 bases). The end of the DNA fits TRBJ1-6 better, so the J call may be wrong. Germline V gene data show CDR1 as SGHTA and CDR2 as FQGNSA. The CDR3 is made up of 12 amino acids. The CDR3 bases are TGTGCCAGCAGCCCAGGGTTGGCACCCCTCCACTTT. Its translation: CASSPGLAPLHF.

Only a few counts were recorded for this clonotype. V is TRBV7-6 and J is TRBJ1-2; 9 bases agree with TRBD1. J gave up 4 bases and V 7 bases, and 7 bases lay outside the gene matches. The CDR3 runs to 14 residues. Germline CDR1 reads SGHVS; CDR2 reads FNYEAQ. The CDR3 reads CASTTGQGRYGYTF. CDR3 in DNA: TGTGCCAGCACCACCGGACAGGGGCGCTATGGCTACACCTTC.

This clonotype was picked up many times. This chain joins TRBV14 and TRBJ2-1; D might be TRBD1 (5 bases). V was cut by 1 base and J by 13 bases, with 14 bases left in between. The germline gives CDR1 SGHDN, CDR2 FVKESK. The CDR3 contains 13 residues. The CDR3 spells CASSQAGRPVQFF. Here the CDR3 DNA reads TGTGCCAGCAGCCAAGCAGGGCGCCCTGTTCAGTTCTTC.

This rearrangement joins TRBV4-2 to TRBJ1-4, with D hard to call. Trimming took 3 bases from V and 0 from J, leaving 11 bases between them. Germline CDR1 and CDR2: LGHNA and YNFKEQ. The CDR3 contains 16 residues. This CDR3 is CASSQRYSATNEKLFF. Here the CDR3 DNA reads TGTGCCAGCAGCCAGAGGTACTCAGCAACTAATGAAAAACTGTTTTTT.